This T cell receptor (beta chain) was sequenced in a study of radiotherapy plus CTLA-4 blockade in lung cancer. At the level of the study: Among all patients, roughly 19% showed objective responses, while roughly 30% had disease control.

Ipilimumab CTLA-4 blockade and focal radiation were given to patients with chemo-refractory metastatic non-small-cell lung cancer. V lost 1 base, J lost 5 bases, and 6 bases lay in between. From germline, CDR1 is ENHRY and CDR2 SYGVKD. CDR3 length equals 12 residues. Only one count was recorded for this clone. The antigen is undetermined. Study-level results: Peripheral blood showed expansion of tumor-derived TCR clones after radiotherapy and ipilimumab.

The repertoire was sequenced with immunoSEQ multiplex PCR; TCRdb's copy has only in-frame clones and lacks some. The sample records roughly 90,000 clones, roughly 70% being singletons. The rearrangement uses TRBV10-3 and TRBJ2-7; maybe TRBD2 (6 bases). Sequenced material: peripheral blood, taken from a patient treated with radiotherapy plus ipilimumab. The TCR was taken from a human donor with non-small cell lung cancer that progressed on radiotherapy plus ipilimumab. The CDR3 region has the DNA TGTGCCATCAGTGAGTGGGGGGACGAGCAGTACTTC. This encodes CAISEWGDEQYF.